The rows below give T cell receptor beta chains drawn from one sample of a study of CD8+CD57+ T cells in acquired aplastic anemia. From the reads, TCRdb called clonotypes with MiXCR, one entry per CDR3 protein. The profile covers some 410,000 distinct CDR3 sequences, with 65% to 75% appearing a single time and approximately 4% taken by the ten largest. Sequencing input: sorted CD4+, CD8+, or CD8+CD57+ T cells (not recorded which) from PBMCs. The receptors were gathered from a human donor in good health, serving as a control. The CDR3 runs from the conserved cysteine through the conserved F or W. Fields, in order: J gene, V gene, D gene, clone size, CDR3 length, CDR3 DNA, CDR3 protein. A D gene is named only where the DNA matches it firmly. Clone size is shown for a subset of rows, as once, few, many or a class of expanded clone.

j_gene: TRBJ1-2
v_gene: TRBV7-2
d_gene: TRBD1
abundance: -
len: 15
CDR3nt: TGTGCCAGCAGCGTAACTAGGGGGCACAGTTCTGGCTACACCTTC
CDR3aa: CASSVTRGHSSGYTF

j_gene: TRBJ2-7
v_gene: TRBV4-1
d_gene: -
abundance: many
len: 18
CDR3nt: TGCGCCAGCAGCCAGCCCCTTAGAAGGGGCAGGGGAAGGGACGAGCAGTACTTC
CDR3aa: CASSQPLRRGRGRDEQYF

j_gene: TRBJ2-7
v_gene: TRBV2
d_gene: -
abundance: -
len: 15
CDR3nt: TGTGCCAGCAGTGACCCCGGGCAGCGAACCTACGAGCAGTACTTC
CDR3aa: CASSDPGQRTYEQYF

j_gene: TRBJ1-5
v_gene: TRBV30
d_gene: TRBD1
abundance: -
len: 14
CDR3nt: TGTGCCTGGAGTTGGGACAGGGGGAATCAGCCCCAGCATTTT
CDR3aa: CAWSWDRGNQPQHF

j_gene: TRBJ1-2
v_gene: TRBV10-1
d_gene: TRBD1
abundance: -
len: 15
CDR3nt: TGCGCCAGCAGTGATAGGCAGGGGGCGAACCATGGCTACGCCTTC
CDR3aa: CASSDRQGANHGYAF

j_gene: TRBJ1-5
v_gene: TRBV9
d_gene: -
abundance: -
len: 14
CDR3nt: TGTGCCAGCAGCGTCGGGGGAGGGGATCAGCCCCAGCATTTT
CDR3aa: CASSVGGGDQPQHF

j_gene: TRBJ2-7
v_gene: TRBV11-2
d_gene: -
abundance: -
len: 13
CDR3nt: TGTGCCAGCAGCTTGGGGGCGTGGGGCGAGCAGTACTTC
CDR3aa: CASSLGAWGEQYF

j_gene: TRBJ1-5
v_gene: TRBV7-3
d_gene: -
abundance: -
len: 15
CDR3nt: -
CDR3aa: CASRTEQSAPAFWHF

j_gene: TRBJ1-2
v_gene: TRBV9
d_gene: -
abundance: many
len: 13
CDR3nt: TGTGCCAGCAGCGTAGAGGGTGACTATGGCTACACCTTC
CDR3aa: CASSVEGDYGYTF

j_gene: TRBJ2-7
v_gene: TRBV19
d_gene: TRBD1
abundance: few
len: 14
CDR3nt: TGTGCCAGTAGTTTCACAGGACAGGTGGAGAAACAGTACTTC
CDR3aa: CASSFTGQVEKQYF

j_gene: TRBJ2-7
v_gene: TRBV7-2
d_gene: -
abundance: -
len: 13
CDR3nt: TGTGCCAGCAGCTTAGTAGGCCACTACGAGCAGTACTTC
CDR3aa: CASSLVGHYEQYF